This T cell receptor beta chain was documented in a study of cytomegalovirus exposure and HLA in healthy donors. Broader study findings: Indistinguishable V segments such as TRBV6-2 and TRBV6-3 were excluded. The study found most TCR sequences rare, yet found some public TCRs in many donors.

This clone appeared a few times. The antigen is unknown. Primers: 60 Vbeta forward and 13 Jbeta reverse. Only in-frame clones appear in the TCRdb table, and some are missing; sequencing was by immunoSEQ multiplex PCR. The sample includes 110,000 or so clones, about 79% of them seen just once. The donors, nominally healthy at sampling, likely had unrecorded immune exposures. This CDR3 is 15 amino acids long. The germline CDR1 and CDR2 sequences are SGHRS and YFSETQ. V shed 0 bases and J shed 0 bases, with 7 bases lying between them. The chain couples TRBV5-1 to TRBJ1-5; the D is unclear. The TCR sequence derives from a young woman in good health and CMV-seronegative. Source material: PBMCs. The chain's CDR3 is CASSLDGDSNQPQHF. The CDR3 DNA sequence: TGCGCCAGCAGCTTGGACGGTGATAGCAATCAGCCCCAGCATTTT.